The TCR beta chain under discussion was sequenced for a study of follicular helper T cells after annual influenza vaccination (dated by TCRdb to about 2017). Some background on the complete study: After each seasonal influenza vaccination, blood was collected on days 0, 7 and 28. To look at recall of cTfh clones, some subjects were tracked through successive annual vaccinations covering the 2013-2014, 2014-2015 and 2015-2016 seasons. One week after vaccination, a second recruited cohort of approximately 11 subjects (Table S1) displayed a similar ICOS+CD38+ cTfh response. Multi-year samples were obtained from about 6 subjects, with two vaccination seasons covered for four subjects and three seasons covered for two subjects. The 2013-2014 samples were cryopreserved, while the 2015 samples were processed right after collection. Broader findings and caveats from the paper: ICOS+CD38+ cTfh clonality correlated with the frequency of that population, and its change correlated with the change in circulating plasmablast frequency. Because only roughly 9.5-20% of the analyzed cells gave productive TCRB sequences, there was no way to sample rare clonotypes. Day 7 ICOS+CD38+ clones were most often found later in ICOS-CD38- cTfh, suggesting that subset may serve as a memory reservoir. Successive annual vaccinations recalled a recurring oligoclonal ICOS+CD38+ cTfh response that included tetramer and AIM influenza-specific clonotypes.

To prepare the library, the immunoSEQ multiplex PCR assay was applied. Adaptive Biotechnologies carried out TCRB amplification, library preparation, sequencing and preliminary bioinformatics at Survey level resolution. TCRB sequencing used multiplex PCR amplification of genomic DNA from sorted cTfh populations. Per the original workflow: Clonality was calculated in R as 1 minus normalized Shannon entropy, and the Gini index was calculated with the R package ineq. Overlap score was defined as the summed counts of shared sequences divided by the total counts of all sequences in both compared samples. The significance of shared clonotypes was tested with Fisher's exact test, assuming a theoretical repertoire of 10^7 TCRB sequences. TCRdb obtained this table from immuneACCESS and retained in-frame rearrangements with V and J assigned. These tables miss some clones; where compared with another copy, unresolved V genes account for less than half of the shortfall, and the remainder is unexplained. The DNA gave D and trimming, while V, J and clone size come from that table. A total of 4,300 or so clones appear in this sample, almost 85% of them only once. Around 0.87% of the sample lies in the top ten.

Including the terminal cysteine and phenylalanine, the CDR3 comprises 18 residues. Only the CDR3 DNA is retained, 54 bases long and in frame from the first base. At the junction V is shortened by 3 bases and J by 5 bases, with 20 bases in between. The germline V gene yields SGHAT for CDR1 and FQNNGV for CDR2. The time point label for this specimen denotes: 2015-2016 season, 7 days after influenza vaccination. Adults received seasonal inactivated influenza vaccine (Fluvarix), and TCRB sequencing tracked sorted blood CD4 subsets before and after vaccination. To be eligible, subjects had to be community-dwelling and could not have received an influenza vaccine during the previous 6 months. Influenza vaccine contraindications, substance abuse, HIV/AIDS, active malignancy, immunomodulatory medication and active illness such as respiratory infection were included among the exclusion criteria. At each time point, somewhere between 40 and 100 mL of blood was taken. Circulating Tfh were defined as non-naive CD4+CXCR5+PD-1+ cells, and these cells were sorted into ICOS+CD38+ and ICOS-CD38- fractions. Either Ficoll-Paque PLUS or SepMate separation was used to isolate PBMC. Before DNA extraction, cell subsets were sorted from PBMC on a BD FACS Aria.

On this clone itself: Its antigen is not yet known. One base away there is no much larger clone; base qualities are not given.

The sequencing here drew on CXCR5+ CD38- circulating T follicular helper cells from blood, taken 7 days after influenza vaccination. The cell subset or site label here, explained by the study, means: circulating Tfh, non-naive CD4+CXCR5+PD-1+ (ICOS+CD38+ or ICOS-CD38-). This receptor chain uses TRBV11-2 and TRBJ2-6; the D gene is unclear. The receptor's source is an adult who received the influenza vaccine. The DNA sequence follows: TGTGCCAGCAGCTTCGGTAGCAAGCAACAAAGTCGGGCCAACGTCCTGACTTTC. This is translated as CASSFGSKQQSRANVLTF.